This TCR beta chain comes out of a study of CD8 T cells in ankylosing spondylitis. Study-level points and caveats: The authors reported significant enrichment of disease-linked clones in matched ankylosing spondylitis synovial fluid. The study identified a TCR beta motif of fewer than 10 highly homologous variants that appeared characteristic of ankylosing spondylitis blood. In peripheral blood, disease-linked CD8+ clones occurred at relatively low frequencies.

Using quantitative 5'-RACE with molecular barcodes, the authors made TCR beta libraries. TCRdb fed the 5' RACE reads into MiXCR, producing one record per CDR3 protein. The sample lists hundreds of thousands of distinct CDR3 sequences, roughly a tenth seen once, with roughly 23% in the top ten. This clonotype occurred many times. Antigen specificity is unknown. The sample taken for sequencing was blood, either unsorted or a sorted T cell fraction (not recorded which). The source of this sequence is a male donor with ankylosing spondylitis or in good health (not recorded which).

CDR3 nucleotides: TGCGCCAGCAGAAGGGGGGGAGGCCTAAGCACAGATACGCAGTATTTT. As protein: CASRRGGGLSTDTQYF. V gene TRBV10-2 combines with J gene TRBJ2-3; a possible D gene is TRBD2 (7 bases). The ends were cut back, 6 bases at V and 0 bases at J, with 16 bases in the middle. The CDR3 sequence is 16 residues long. CDR1 WSHSY and CDR2 SAAADI come from the germline V gene.